A single sample is the source of the 10 T cell receptor beta chains below, sequenced in a study of T cells in Graves' hyperthyroidism and ophthalmopathy. Regions amplified from RNA transcripts were the TCR beta CDR3 regions. HTBI primers were used for first-round RT-PCR of the TCR CDR3. TCRdb itself ran the multiplex PCR reads through MiXCR, one entry per CDR3 protein. This sample yields some 770,000 distinct CDR3 sequences, of which roughly 17% are seen a single time; under 10% belongs to the top ten. The sample was blood. The receptor source for this set is a man aged 18 to 30 with Graves' hyperthyroidism.

As to this clonotype: This may come from a read error, since a much larger clone is one base off. This chain joins TRBV28 and TRBJ2-1; D assignment may be TRBD1 or TRBD2 (5 bases each). Germline V lookup: CDR1 MDHEN, CDR2 SYDVKM. The CDR3 is 15 residues long. CDR3 sequence reads: CASVSGRVARDERFF. The CDR3 coding sequence is TGTGCCAGCGTCTCCGGCAGGGTAGCGAGGGATGAGCGGTTCTTC.

There are many counts of this clonotype. The genes are TRBV11-2 and TRBJ2-7, with TRBD1 identical over 7 bases. Germline V CDR1 and CDR2: SGHAT, FQNNGV. The CDR3 totals 16 residues. V was clipped by 4 bases and J by 2 bases; unmatched bases: 11. Here the CDR3 reads CASSSPSTGRPYEQYF. As DNA, the CDR3 is TGTGCCAGCAGCTCTCCCTCGACAGGGCGGCCCTACGAGCAGTACTTC.

The chain links TRBV7-9 to TRBJ1-6; 7 bases line up with TRBD1. Trimming at V came to 1 base and at J to 9 bases, leaving 0 bases not matched to a gene. This CDR3 contains 13 residues. Germline V gives CDR1 SEHNR, CDR2 FQNEAQ (reference sequence). The CDR3 spells CASSLEGASPLHF. CDR3 DNA: TGTGCCAGCAGCTTAGAGGGGGCTTCACCCCTCCACTTT.

The table lists this clonotype with many counts. This chain links TRBV29-1 with TRBJ2-7, with no clear D. Germline V CDR1 and CDR2: SQVTM, ANQGSEA. The CDR3 spans 10 residues. V gave up 6 bases and J gave up 6 bases, with 9 bases separating them. DNA for the CDR3: TGCAGCGTCCTAGTTCGCGAGCAGTACTTC. Translated: CSVLVREQYF.

This clonotype was seen more than once but under ten times. The rearrangement links TRBV3-1 to TRBJ2-7; D remains unclear. Germline CDR1 and CDR2: LGHDT and YNNKEL (reference sequence). V lost 4 bases, J lost 2 bases, and 9 bases lay in between. The CDR3 is 13 residues long. CDR3 protein: CASSPAITYEQYF. In DNA form, the CDR3 reads TGTGCCAGCAGCCCTGCTATTACCTACGAGCAGTACTTC.

This clonotype appeared many times. This chain connects TRBV20-1 to TRBJ1-5; no clear D gene. V was shortened by 2 bases and J by 3 bases, with 8 bases between the two germline ends. Germline values: CDR1 DFQATT, CDR2 SNEGSKA (reference sequence). The CDR3 loop spans 13 amino acids. The CDR3 nucleotides read TGCAGTGCTAGACCGGACGACAATCAGCCCCAGCATTTT. Its protein is CSARPDDNQPQHF.

This clonotype was observed at least ten times. This chain uses TRBV20-1 with TRBJ2-1; 8 bases match TRBD2. Unmatched junction bases numbered 7, after V lost 6 bases and J lost 0 bases. The V gene's germline CDR1 is DFQATT and CDR2 SNEGSKA (reference sequence). CDR3 length: 15 residues. CDR3 residues: CSAWTSRISYNEQFF. The CDR3 DNA follows: TGCAGTGCCTGGACTAGCAGAATCTCCTACAATGAGCAGTTCTTC.

In regard to this clonotype: One base away lies a much larger clone, so this may be a sequencing read error. This chain joins TRBV3-1 and TRBJ2-3; D gene unclear. This CDR3 comprises 18 residues. V lost 0 bases and J 2 bases, leaving 18 bases between the germline ends. Germline V gene lookup returns CDR1 LGHDT and CDR2 YNNKEL (reference sequence). For the CDR3, the DNA is TGTGCCAGCAGCCAAGATAATGGCCTACTCCCAGACACAGATACGCAGTATTTT. This gives the protein CASSQDNGLLPDTDTQYF.

There are many counts of this clonotype. The chain couples TRBV18 to TRBJ1-2, with a tentative D call TRBD1 (5 bases). V was cut by 2 bases and J by 4 bases, with 8 bases left in between. The CDR3 spans 13 residues. Germline loops: CDR1 KGHSH, CDR2 LQKENI. The CDR3 region is CASSPGGVYGYTF. The CDR3 DNA sequence: TGTGCCAGCTCACCAGGAGGGGTCTATGGCTACACCTTC.

This clonotype was found many times. V gene TRBV7-3 combines with J gene TRBJ2-1; 12 positions agree with TRBD2. The CDR3 extends over 15 amino acids. With 4 bases clipped from V and 4 bases from J, the junction kept 2 bases outside the gene matches. The germline V gene encodes CDR1 SGHTA and CDR2 FQGTGA. The CDR3 sequence is CASSSGLAGYNEQFF. The CDR3 DNA follows: TGTGCCAGCAGCTCCGGACTAGCGGGGTACAATGAGCAGTTCTTC.